The 7 T cell receptor beta chains presented below share a single source sample, sequenced in a study of OX40 agonist ivuxolimab in advanced cancers. This table comes from immunoSEQ multiplex PCR, and its TCRdb copy is limited to in-frame clones, with some not included. The table lists about 47,000 clones, 84% of them singletons. The specimen comprised CD4+ or CD8+ T cells sorted from blood, sampled in a trial of the OX40 agonist ivuxolimab. The source of these receptors is an adult with an advanced solid tumor such as melanoma, head and neck, liver or kidney cancer.

The rearrangement links TRBV13 to TRBJ1-1; D perhaps matches TRBD1 (5 bases). This CDR3 region has 16 residues. Germline V gene data show CDR1 as PRHDT and CDR2 as FYEKMQ (reference sequence). The V and J ends lost 5 bases and 1 base respectively, with 17 bases between them. CDR3 loop: CASSVRGNGANTEAFF. The DNA for the CDR3 is TGTGCCAGCAGCGTTCGAGGGAACGGGGCGAACACTGAAGCTTTCTTT.

In nucleotides, the CDR3 is TGTGCCAGCAGTTTATCGGGGAGGGCTGGGGCCAACGTCCTGACTTTC. Amino acid sequence: CASSLSGRAGANVLTF. This rearrangement joins TRBV28 to TRBJ2-6; 7 positions agree with TRBD2. Germline values: CDR1 MDHEN, CDR2 SYDVKM. V lost 1 base, J lost 2 bases, and 2 bases stayed unmatched. CDR3 length equals 16 residues. The full variable domain, with the rest looked up from reference TRBV28 and TRBJ2-6, is DVKVTQSSRYLVKRTGEKVFLECVQDMDHENMFWYRQDPGLGLRLIYFSYDVKMKEKGDIPEGYSVSREKKERFSLILESASTNQTSMYLCASSLSGRAGANVLTFGAGSRLTVL.

This rearrangement joins TRBV27 to TRBJ2-2; D is undetermined. CDR3 size: 12 residues. Between the trimmed V and J ends, which lost 5 bases and 6 bases, there was a span of 7 bases. Germline-derived CDR1 and CDR2 are MNHEY and SMNVEV (reference sequence). CDR3: CASSMIPGELFF. For the CDR3, the DNA is TGTGCCAGCAGTATGATTCCCGGGGAGCTGTTTTTT.

The rearrangement links TRBV2 to TRBJ2-7; 11 bases map to TRBD2. V lost 5 bases to trimming and J lost 3 bases; unmatched junction nucleotides: 3. Germline loops: CDR1 SNHLY, CDR2 FYNNEI. The CDR3 runs 14 residues. The CDR3 loop reads CASSLAGGGYEQYF. The CDR3 nucleotides are TGTGCCAGCAGTTTAGCGGGAGGGGGCTACGAGCAGTACTTC. The whole variable domain, remainder taken from reference TRBV2 and TRBJ2-7, is EPEVTQTPSHQVTQMGQEVILRCVPISNHLYFYWYRQILGQKVEFLVSFYNNEISEKSEIFDDQFSVERPDGSNFTLKIRSTKLEDSAMYFCASSLAGGGYEQYFGPGTRLTVT.

V is TRBV25-1 and J is TRBJ1-5, with 9 bases identical to TRBD1. Germline V gives CDR1 MGHDK, CDR2 SYGVNS. V shed 5 bases, J shed 2 bases, and the junction held 7 bases outside the gene matches. This CDR3 has 16 amino acids. The CDR3 is CASSPTQGAGNQPQHF. CDR3 DNA: TGTGCCAGCAGTCCTACACAGGGGGCCGGCAATCAGCCCCAGCATTTT.

The chain joins TRBV7-3 to TRBJ2-1; 8 nucleotides match TRBD2. V trimming: 1 base; J trimming: 3 bases; junction bases outside the gene matches: 11. The V gene's germline CDR1 is SGHTA and CDR2 FQGTGA. The CDR3 is made up of 18 amino acids. CDR3 in amino acids: CASSLSTTTGGFYNEQFF. The DNA of the CDR3 is TGTGCCAGCAGCTTAAGTACGACGACGGGGGGGTTCTACAATGAGCAGTTCTTC.

This clone was seen a handful of times. V usage is TRBV30 and J usage is TRBJ1-1; no reliable D call. This CDR3 is 11 amino acids long. Trimming left V 5 bases short and J 4 bases short, with 8 bases between. Germline V lookup: CDR1 GTSNPN, CDR2 SVGIG (reference sequence). The chain's CDR3 is CAWVEGTEAFF. The DNA for the CDR3 is TGTGCCTGGGTGGAGGGCACTGAAGCTTTCTTT.